This entry describes one T cell receptor (beta chain). Per the authors' pipeline: Amplifying reference gene primers gave estimates of nucleated cell counts. The assay was immunoSEQ multiplex PCR, and TCRdb's table has in-frame clones only and misses some. V and J calls and clone size are given by that table; D and trimming were obtained from the DNA. The profile shows about 480,000 clones, around 88% of them singletons. The entry originates in a study of blood T cell repertoires in COVID-19. Looking at the study overall: Sites across the United States, Italy and Spain contributed samples from acute and convalescent COVID-19. Sources were T cells, B-cell-depleted T cells, or PBMCs; the material itself was cDNA or gDNA.

The length of the CDR3 is 16 residues. The germline gives CDR1 MNHEY, CDR2 SVGAGI. The germline V and J ends were trimmed by 4 bases and 2 bases, with 17 bases remaining between them. V is TRBV6-5 and J is TRBJ1-2; D possibly corresponds to TRBD1 (5 bases). The sequence was obtained from a woman younger than 45 with acute or convalescent COVID-19. Sequenced input: peripheral blood. The CDR3 nucleotides are TGTGCCAGCAGTTCGGAAGGCAGGGCCGGGAACTATGGCTACACCTTC. Translation: CASSSEGRAGNYGYTF.